What follows are 14 T cell receptor beta chains derived from one specimen sequenced in a study of cytomegalovirus exposure and HLA in healthy donors (dated by TCRdb to about 2017). The library was made by the immunoSEQ multiplex PCR assay. For the multiplex PCR, a mixture combining 60 forward primers for TCR Vbeta segments and 13 reverse primers for TCR Jbeta segments was used. The source is immuneACCESS, and TCRdb retained only in-frame sequences with V and J called. Part of the clones is not carried over; for the studies checked, unresolved V genes explain less than half of this, and the remainder is unexplained. Across this sample there are 95,000 to 150,000 clones, with about 62% seen only once. The top ten hold under 9% of the sample. Sequenced material: PBMCs. The receptor source for this set is a woman aged 40 to 49 in good health and CMV-seropositive.

The chain joins TRBV10-3 to TRBJ1-1; no clear D. This CDR3 comprises 12 residues. V lost 8 bases and J 5 bases, leaving 12 bases between the germline ends. The germline gives CDR1 ENHRY, CDR2 SYGVKD. The CDR3 sequence is CAIGPGVTEAFF. The CDR3 coding sequence is TGTGCCATCGGGCCGGGAGTAACTGAAGCTTTCTTT.

This clone has just a few counts. The J gene is TRBJ2-1, the V gene TRBV5-5; a possible D gene is TRBD2 (6 bases). This CDR3 is built from 16 residues. With 0 bases removed from V and 5 bases from J, the gap between germline ends came to 15 bases. Germline CDR1 and CDR2: SGHKS and YYEKEE (reference sequence). The CDR3 is CASSLAMAGSDNEQFF. The CDR3 DNA sequence: TGTGCCAGCAGCTTGGCTATGGCGGGGAGCGACAATGAGCAGTTCTTC.

The chain recombines TRBV7-8 with TRBJ2-3, with 10 bases that match TRBD2. Germline CDR1 reads SGHVS; CDR2 reads FQNEAQ. The CDR3 runs to 20 residues. Germline trimming cut 1 base from V and 0 bases from J; bases unmatched to any gene: 13. CDR3 residues: CASSLGPSGRRPTSTDTQYF. The CDR3 nucleotides are TGTGCCAGCAGCTTAGGTCCTAGCGGGAGACGGCCTACTAGCACAGATACGCAGTATTTT.

CDR3 bases: TGTGCCAGCAGGACAGGGGCGCACGAGCAGTACTTC. Its protein is CASRTGAHEQYF. The V call is TRBV27, the J call TRBJ2-7; 8 bases match TRBD1. Germline V CDR1 and CDR2: MNHEY, SMNVEV (reference sequence). V lost 6 bases and J lost 5; bases outside the gene matches: 3. The CDR3 runs to 12 residues.

This chain uses TRBV9 with TRBJ1-2; 10 nucleotides line up with TRBD1. Per the germline V gene, CDR1 is SGDLS and CDR2 is YYNGEE. The CDR3 extends over 13 amino acids. Losses at the gene ends were 5 bases for V and 7 bases for J; bases not matched to a gene: 5. CDR3 protein: CASRDRGSGGYTF. As DNA, the CDR3 is TGTGCCAGCAGGGACAGGGGGTCCGGTGGCTACACCTTC.

This clone has a handful of counts. V gene TRBV5-6 combines with J gene TRBJ2-7, with 7 bases matching TRBD1. Trimming removed 5 bases from V and 4 bases from J; junction bases left unmatched: 3. Germline CDR1 and CDR2: SGHDT and YYEEEE. CDR3 length equals 12 residues. The DNA of the CDR3 is TGTGCCAGCAGTTTACAGGGGTACGAGCAGTACTTC. This translates into CASSLQGYEQYF.

By share of the sample, this clone is medium-sized. The gene calls are TRBV6-1 and TRBJ2-7; TRBD1 matches at 8 bases. Per the germline V gene, CDR1 is MNHNS and CDR2 is SASEGT. CDR3 size: 14 residues. J lost 2 bases, V lost 3 bases, and 3 bases had no gene match. The CDR3 nucleotides read TGTGCCAGCAGTGACTGGACAGGGACCTACGAGCAGTACTTC. This encodes CASSDWTGTYEQYF.

The chain employs TRBV5-6 and TRBJ2-1, with D perhaps matching TRBD2 (6 bases). Trimming cost V 4 bases and J 0 bases, with 17 bases left between them. The CDR3 runs 17 residues. The germline V gene encodes CDR1 SGHDT and CDR2 YYEEEE. The CDR3 coding sequence is TGTGCCAGCAGCGCCCCTTCCGGGGGTAACTCCTACAATGAGCAGTTCTTC. This encodes CASSAPSGGNSYNEQFF.

The chain carries TRBV10-3 and TRBJ2-1, with D perhaps matching TRBD1 (7 bases). CDR1 is ENHRY and CDR2 is SYGVKD in the germline V gene. V was pared by 6 bases and J by 1 base, with 13 bases between. The CDR3 runs 15 residues. CDR3 region: CAIRRGDRSYNEQFF. DNA of the CDR3: TGTGCCATCAGGAGGGGGGACAGATCCTACAATGAGCAGTTCTTC.

The V gene is TRBV21-1, the J gene TRBJ1-1. TRBV21-1 is a pseudogene segment. This CDR3 has 17 residues. CDR3 sequence (DNA): TGTGCCAGCAGCAAAACCACCCCAGGAGGGAGGGACACTGAAGCTTTCTTT. It yields the protein CASSKTTPGGRDTEAFF.

J is TRBJ2-1 and V is TRBV10-3; 8 bases are shared with TRBD2. This CDR3 has 14 residues. With 8 bases clipped from V and 8 bases from J, the junction kept 11 bases outside the gene matches. CDR1 ENHRY and CDR2 SYGVKD come from the germline V gene. CDR3 DNA sequence: TGTGCCATCCGGGCGGGGGGAAGAGGTGATGAGCAGTTCTTC. The encoded protein is CAIRAGGRGDEQFF.

In this sample, this clone turned up a few times. V gene TRBV30 combines with J gene TRBJ1-2; D unclear. Germline V gene sequence: CDR1 GTSNPN, CDR2 SVGIG (reference sequence). V gave up 4 bases and J gave up 3 bases, with 6 bases separating them. The CDR3 loop spans 11 amino acids. Here the CDR3 DNA reads TGTGCCTGGAACAGAGACTATGGCTACACCTTC. Its translation: CAWNRDYGYTF.

This clone turned up a few times. J is TRBJ2-7 and V is TRBV2; a weak D match, TRBD1 (6 bases). The germline CDR1 and CDR2 sequences are SNHLY and FYNNEI. This CDR3 is built from 12 residues. V was shortened by 6 bases and J by 3 bases, with 9 bases between the two germline ends. In nucleotides, the CDR3 is TGTGCCAGCAGGTCGGACAGCTACGAGCAGTACTTC. It specifies CASRSDSYEQYF.

This sequence joins TRBV6-5 and TRBJ2-7; the D gene is possibly TRBD2 (5 bases). Looked up from germline, CDR1 is MNHEY and CDR2 is SVGAGI. The CDR3 covers 12 residues. The V gene lost 7 bases and the J gene lost 7 bases, with 14 bases spanning the gap. As DNA, the CDR3 is TGTGCCAGCAACGAGGGAGTGGGAGAGCAGTACTTC. Translating gives CASNEGVGEQYF.